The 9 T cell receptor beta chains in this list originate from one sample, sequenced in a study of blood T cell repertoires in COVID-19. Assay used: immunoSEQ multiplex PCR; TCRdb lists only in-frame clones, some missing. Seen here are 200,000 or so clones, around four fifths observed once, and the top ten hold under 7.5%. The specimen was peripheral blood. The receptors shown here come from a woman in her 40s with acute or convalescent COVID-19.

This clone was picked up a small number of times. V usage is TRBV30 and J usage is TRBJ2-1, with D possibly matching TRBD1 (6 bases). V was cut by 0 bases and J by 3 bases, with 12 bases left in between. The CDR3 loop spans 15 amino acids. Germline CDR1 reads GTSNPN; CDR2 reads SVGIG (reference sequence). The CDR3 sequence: CAWSVSRTDYNEQFF. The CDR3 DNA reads TGTGCCTGGAGTGTATCCCGGACAGACTACAATGAGCAGTTCTTC.

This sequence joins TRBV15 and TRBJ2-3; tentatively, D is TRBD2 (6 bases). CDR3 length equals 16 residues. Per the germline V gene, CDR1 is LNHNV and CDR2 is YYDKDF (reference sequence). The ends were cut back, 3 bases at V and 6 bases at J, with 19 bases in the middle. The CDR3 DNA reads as TGTGCCACCAGCAGCCGCCAGGGTGGTCGGGGGGATACGCAGTATTTT. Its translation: CATSSRQGGRGDTQYF.

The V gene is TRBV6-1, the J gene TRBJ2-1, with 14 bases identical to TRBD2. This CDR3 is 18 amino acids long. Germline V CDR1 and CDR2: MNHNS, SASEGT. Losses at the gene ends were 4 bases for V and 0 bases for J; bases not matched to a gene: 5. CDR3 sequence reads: CASSGRGTSGSSYNEQFF. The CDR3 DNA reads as TGTGCCAGCAGTGGGCGAGGGACTAGCGGGAGCTCCTACAATGAGCAGTTCTTC.

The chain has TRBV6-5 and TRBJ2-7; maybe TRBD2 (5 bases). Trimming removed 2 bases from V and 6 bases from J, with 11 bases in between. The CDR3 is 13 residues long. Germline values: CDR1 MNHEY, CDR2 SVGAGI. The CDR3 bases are TGTGCCAGCAGTTACGGATCGGGGTTCGAGCAGTACTTC. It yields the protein CASSYGSGFEQYF.

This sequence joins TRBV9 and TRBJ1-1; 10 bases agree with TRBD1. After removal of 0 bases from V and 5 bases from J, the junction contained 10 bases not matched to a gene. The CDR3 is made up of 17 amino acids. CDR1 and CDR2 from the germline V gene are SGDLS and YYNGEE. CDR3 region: CASSVVPSTGGGTEAFF. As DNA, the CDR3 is TGTGCCAGCAGCGTAGTCCCCTCGACAGGGGGCGGGACTGAAGCTTTCTTT.

DNA of the CDR3: TGTGCCAGCAGCTTCGGGGTGGGGGAGCTGTTTTTT. As protein: CASSFGVGELFF. The genes are TRBV5-6 and TRBJ2-2, with D possibly TRBD2 on 5 matching bases. The germline CDR1 and CDR2 sequences are SGHDT and YYEEEE. V lost 2 bases to trimming and J lost 8 bases, with 7 bases between them. The CDR3 sequence is 12 residues long.

The CDR3 sequence: CASSLTPTGSGYTF. The CDR3 DNA follows: TGTGCCAGCAGCTTGACCCCGACAGGGTCTGGCTACACCTTC. V usage is TRBV5-6 and J usage is TRBJ1-2; the match to TRBD1 covers 7 bases. V was pared by 1 base and J by 7 bases, with 7 bases of the junction left unmatched. This CDR3 is 14 amino acids long. Germline V gene lookup returns CDR1 SGHDT and CDR2 YYEEEE.

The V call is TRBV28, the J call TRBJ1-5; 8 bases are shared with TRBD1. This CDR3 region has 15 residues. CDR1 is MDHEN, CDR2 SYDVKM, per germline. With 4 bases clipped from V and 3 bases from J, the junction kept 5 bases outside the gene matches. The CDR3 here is CASSSLDRVNQPQHF. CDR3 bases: TGTGCCAGCAGTTCACTGGACAGGGTCAATCAGCCCCAGCATTTT.

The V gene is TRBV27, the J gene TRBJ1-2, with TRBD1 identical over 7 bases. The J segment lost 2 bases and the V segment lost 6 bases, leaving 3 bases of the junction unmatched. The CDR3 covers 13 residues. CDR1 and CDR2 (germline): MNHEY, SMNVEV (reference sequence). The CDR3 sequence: CASRLRGNYGYTF. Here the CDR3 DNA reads TGTGCCAGCAGACTCAGGGGGAACTATGGCTACACCTTC.